One and the same sample provided the 18 T cell receptor beta chains below, sequenced in a study of CD8 T cells in ankylosing spondylitis. A single record per CDR3 protein comes from TCRdb applying MiXCR to the 5' RACE reads. Among approximately 550,000 distinct CDR3 sequences listed, 10% to 15% were seen once. These receptors lack a known antigen. Study results and caveats: Among TCR beta sequences, a motif of several highly homologous variants appeared characteristic of ankylosing spondylitis blood.

Sequencing was done on a sample of blood, either unsorted or a sorted T cell fraction (not recorded which). The receptors shown here come from a male donor with ankylosing spondylitis.

The chain employs TRBV13 and TRBJ2-2; 7 nucleotides align to TRBD1. The length of the CDR3 is 15 residues. Unmatched junction bases numbered 6, after V lost 5 bases and J lost 3 bases. Per the germline V gene, CDR1 is PRHDT and CDR2 is FYEKMQ (reference sequence). The CDR3 sequence: CASSPTGRDTGELFF. Written as DNA, the CDR3 is TGTGCCAGCAGCCCGACAGGGAGAGACACCGGGGAGCTGTTTTTT.

This clonotype showed up just a few times. The chain's CDR3 is CSATEGWETQYF. CDR3 bases: TGCAGTGCTACAGAGGGGTGGGAGACCCAGTACTTC. The chain links TRBV20-1 to TRBJ2-5; D tentatively reads TRBD1 or TRBD2 (5 bases each). V lost 4 bases to trimming and J lost 5 bases, with 11 bases between them. Germline CDR1 and CDR2: DFQATT and SNEGSKA (reference sequence). The CDR3 consists of 12 residues.

This clonotype was picked up many times. The chain has TRBV29-1 and TRBJ2-1; 8 bases line up with TRBD2. CDR3 length equals 15 residues. Trimming at V came to 1 base and at J to 3 bases, leaving 5 bases not matched to a gene. CDR1 and CDR2 (germline): SQVTM, ANQGSEA. The chain's CDR3 is CSVEGLAGIYNEQFF. Here the CDR3 DNA reads TGCAGCGTTGAAGGGCTAGCGGGTATCTACAATGAGCAGTTCTTC.

The genes are TRBV29-1 and TRBJ2-3; possible D gene TRBD2, 6 bases. CDR3 length equals 14 residues. V was pared by 5 bases and J by 0 bases, with 12 bases between. Per germline, CDR1 SQVTM and CDR2 ANQGSEA. The CDR3: CSVRREHSTDTQYF. The CDR3, as DNA: TGCAGCGTTCGGCGGGAACATAGCACAGATACGCAGTATTTT.

This clonotype was counted a few times. The V gene is TRBV27, the J gene TRBJ2-5, with 7 bases aligning to TRBD1. V gave up 6 bases and J gave up 5 bases; unmatched junction bases: 15. CDR1 and CDR2 (germline): MNHEY, SMNVEV (reference sequence). There are 16 residues in the CDR3. CDR3 bases: TGTGCCAGCAGCGAGACAGGGCGGGCCCCTCGGGAGACCCAGTACTTC. Its translation is CASSETGRAPRETQYF.

J is TRBJ2-1 and V is TRBV5-1; tentative D call: TRBD1 (6 bases). The V end was cut by 3 bases, the J end by 7 bases, with 11 bases between. Germline CDR1 SGHRS, CDR2 YFSETQ. The CDR3 is 13 residues long. As DNA, the CDR3 is TGCGCCAGCAGCTCCGAAACAGGGAATGAGCAGTTCTTC. This translates into CASSSETGNEQFF.

This clonotype was found many times. The chain employs TRBV28 and TRBJ2-2; D tentatively fits TRBD1 or TRBD2 (5 bases each). Germline V gene lookup returns CDR1 MDHEN and CDR2 SYDVKM. This CDR3 has 16 residues. Trimming left V 2 bases short and J 4 bases short, with 14 bases between. The CDR3 DNA sequence: TGTGCCAGCAGTTTAAGCGGAAGGGGTGGCACCGGGGAGCTGTTTTTT. Protein product: CASSLSGRGGTGELFF.

This clonotype has a count of ten or more. The CDR3 sequence is CASRRLAGGYNEQFF. For the CDR3, the DNA is TGCGCCAGCAGGAGACTAGCGGGAGGATACAATGAGCAGTTCTTC. J is TRBJ2-1 and V is TRBV10-2; 13 nucleotides align to TRBD2. Germline lookup yields CDR1 WSHSY and CDR2 SAAADI. Trimming cost V 6 bases and J 4 bases; bases outside gene matches: 3. The CDR3 length is 15 residues.

This chain uses TRBV19 with TRBJ2-7, with TRBD2 matching over 13 bases. The junction had 11 bases not matched to a gene; V was cut back by 5 bases and J by 4 bases. The CDR3 loop spans 17 amino acids. Germline V CDR1 and CDR2: LNHDA, SQIVND (reference sequence). The CDR3 nucleotides read TGTGCCAGTAGTTCCGGGACTAGCGGGACTAGTGAGTACGAGCAGTACTTC. It yields the protein CASSSGTSGTSEYEQYF.

This chain joins TRBV12-5 and TRBJ2-5; D perhaps matches TRBD1 (6 bases). Trimming took off 5 bases at V and 1 base at J, with 8 bases between the two ends. The CDR3 consists of 13 residues. Germline CDR1 reads LGHNT; CDR2 reads FRNRAP. In DNA form, the CDR3 reads TGTGCTAGTGGTCCGACAGGCCAAGAGACCCAGTACTTC. It translates to CASGPTGQETQYF.

This clonotype was picked up many times. The chain is built from TRBV11-2 and TRBJ2-5; D is unresolved. Trimming pared 2 bases from V and 4 bases from J, leaving 5 bases between. Germline V lookup: CDR1 SGHAT, CDR2 FQNNGV. The CDR3 runs to 12 residues. The CDR3 here is CASSLRIETQYF. In nucleotides, the CDR3 is TGTGCCAGCAGCTTACGAATAGAGACCCAGTACTTC. Full variable domain (missing parts from reference TRBV11-2 and TRBJ2-5): EAGVAQSPRYKIIEKRQSVAFWCNPISGHATLYWYQQILGQGPKLLIQFQNNGVVDDSQLPKDRFSAERLKGVDSTLKIQPAKLEDSAVYLCASSLRIETQYFGPGTRLLVL.

The chain employs TRBV2 and TRBJ2-2; D unclear. The germline V and J ends were trimmed by 7 bases and 4 bases, with 7 bases remaining between them. Germline V gene lookup returns CDR1 SNHLY and CDR2 FYNNEI. The length of the CDR3 is 12 residues. Written as DNA, the CDR3 is TGTGCCAGCAAGGTGCCCACCGGGGAGCTGTTTTTT. The encoded protein is CASKVPTGELFF.

This clonotype was detected a few times. The chain carries TRBV5-1 and TRBJ1-2, with D perhaps TRBD1 (6 bases). V was pared by 1 base and J by 0 bases, with 10 bases between. CDR1 is SGHRS, CDR2 YFSETQ, per germline. The CDR3 has 15 amino acids. CDR3 sequence reads: CASSLLQGTNYGYTF. The CDR3 DNA follows: TGCGCCAGCAGCTTGTTACAGGGTACTAACTATGGCTACACCTTC.

The V gene is TRBV6-5, the J gene TRBJ1-2; 7 bases are shared with TRBD1. The CDR3 has 14 amino acids. Germline trimming cut 7 bases from V and 5 bases from J; bases unmatched to any gene: 10. The germline CDR1 and CDR2 sequences are MNHEY and SVGAGI. Written as DNA, the CDR3 is TGTGCCAGCATTCTCGGGACAGCTGGTTATGGCTACACCTTC. This encodes CASILGTAGYGYTF.

This clonotype was picked up many times. The chain is built from TRBV7-2 and TRBJ2-3; D perhaps matches TRBD2 (6 bases). The germline V gene encodes CDR1 SGHTA and CDR2 FQGNSA. V lost 10 bases and J lost 9, with 23 bases in between. The length of the CDR3 is 14 residues. The CDR3 spells CATAGLAQFGTQYF. As DNA, the CDR3 is TGTGCCACCGCGGGCCTAGCGCAATTTGGAACGCAGTATTTT.

This clonotype was seen at least ten times. The rearrangement links TRBV5-1 to TRBJ2-1; the D gene is possibly TRBD2 (6 bases). V dropped 0 bases and J dropped 2 bases, with 12 bases sitting between them. Germline CDR1 is SGHRS and CDR2 is YFSETQ. This CDR3 is 16 amino acids long. The CDR3 bases are TGCGCCAGCAGCTTGGGCGGGACGTCGGCCTACAATGAGCAGTTCTTC. It codes for CASSLGGTSAYNEQFF.

As for this clonotype: The conserved phenylalanine or tryptophan is not found at the CDR3 terminus, so this likely reflects a read error. The gene calls are TRBV2 and TRBJ1-4; perhaps TRBD1 as D (5 bases). Per the germline V gene, CDR1 is SNHLY and CDR2 is FYNNEI. The germline V and J ends were trimmed by 10 bases and 1 base, with 10 bases remaining between them. The CDR3 is 13 residues long. The CDR3 sequence is CATNGGTNEKLFL. CDR3 bases: TGTGCCACCAACGGGGGAACTAATGAAAAACTGTTTCTT.

In this sample, this clonotype turned up a few times. The V call is TRBV7-2, the J call TRBJ1-2; possible D gene TRBD1, 5 bases. Germline lookup yields CDR1 SGHTA and CDR2 FQGNSA. The ends were cut back, 5 bases at V and 4 bases at J, with 17 bases in the middle. The CDR3 is 15 residues long. The CDR3 nucleotides are TGTGCCAGCAGCCCCGAGACGGGGGGTGGCTATGGCTACACCTTC. Protein: CASSPETGGGYGYTF.